This is a list of T cell receptor beta chains from one sample in a study of metastatic and nonmetastatic thyroid tumors. With MiXCR, TCRdb called clones anew from the PCR reads. The profile shows 15,000 to 20,000 clones, around 25% of them singletons. The sequencing input was adjacent normal tissue. The receptor source for this set is a female donor with papillary thyroid cancer or a benign thyroid nodule (not recorded which). Some clones in this sample may be carry-over from other donors' samples. CDR3s include the opening cysteine and the closing phenylalanine or tryptophan. A D gene is named only where the DNA matches it firmly. The size of a clone is reported for some rows only, either as once, few or many, or as a class for expanded clones.

j_call: TRBJ1-1; d_call: .; clone_size: .; v_call: TRBV5-1; cdr3_aa: CASSLEGTEAFF; cdr3_nt: TGCGCCAGCAGCTTGGAGGGAACTGAAGCTTTCTTT
j_call: TRBJ2-6; d_call: .; clone_size: .; v_call: TRBV27; cdr3_aa: CASSRNPSGANVLTF; cdr3_nt: TGTGCCAGCAGTAGAAACCCTTCTGGGGCCAACGTCCTGACTTTC
j_call: TRBJ2-5; d_call: .; clone_size: .; v_call: TRBV2; cdr3_aa: CASLGTDQETQYF; cdr3_nt: TGTGCCAGCCTTGGGACGGATCAAGAGACCCAGTACTTC
j_call: TRBJ2-1; d_call: TRBD2; clone_size: .; v_call: TRBV7-8; cdr3_aa: CASSLGLMGNEQFF; cdr3_nt: TGTGCCAGCAGCTTGGGACTAATGGGTAATGAGCAGTTCTTC
j_call: TRBJ2-6; d_call: .; clone_size: few; v_call: TRBV27; cdr3_aa: CASSSSSGANVLTF; cdr3_nt: TGTGCCAGCAGCTCTAGCTCTGGGGCCAACGTCCTGACTTTC
j_call: TRBJ2-1; d_call: .; clone_size: many; v_call: TRBV4-2; cdr3_aa: CANSQVDRGNEQFF; cdr3_nt: TGTGCCAACAGCCAAGTGGATCGGGGAAATGAGCAGTTCTTC
j_call: TRBJ1-1; d_call: .; clone_size: few; v_call: TRBV5-4; cdr3_aa: CASSLDRVGEAFF; cdr3_nt: TGTGCCAGCAGCTTGGACAGGGTAGGTGAAGCTTTCTTT
j_call: TRBJ2-3; d_call: TRBD2; clone_size: few; v_call: TRBV9; cdr3_aa: CASGAGNTQYF; cdr3_nt: TGTGCCAGCGGAGCGGGGAATACGCAGTATTTT
j_call: TRBJ2-7; d_call: .; clone_size: .; v_call: TRBV30; cdr3_aa: CAWSVPGTAYEQYF; cdr3_nt: TGTGCCTGGAGTGTACCAGGGACCGCCTACGAGCAGTACTTC
j_call: TRBJ2-1; d_call: TRBD1; clone_size: .; v_call: TRBV30; cdr3_aa: CALDRGLVF; cdr3_nt: TGTGCCTTGGACAGGGGGCTTGTCTTC
j_call: TRBJ2-3; d_call: .; clone_size: .; v_call: TRBV7-2; cdr3_aa: CASSLNLDTQYF; cdr3_nt: TGTGCCAGCAGCTTAAATTTAGATACGCAGTATTTT
j_call: TRBJ2-7; d_call: .; clone_size: .; v_call: TRBV27; cdr3_aa: CASSSPNRAGSDEQYF; cdr3_nt: TGTGCCAGCAGTTCCCCCAACAGGGCAGGGTCGGATGAGCAGTACTTC
j_call: TRBJ2-3; d_call: .; clone_size: .; v_call: TRBV24-1; cdr3_aa: CATSDSQGFRDTQYF; cdr3_nt: TGTGCCACCAGTGATTCTCAGGGGTTCAGAGATACGCAGTATTTT
j_call: TRBJ1-3; d_call: .; clone_size: many; v_call: TRBV5-1; cdr3_aa: CASSLTSLSGNTIYF; cdr3_nt: TGCGCCAGCAGCTTGACGTCCCTCTCTGGAAACACCATATATTTT
j_call: TRBJ1-3; d_call: .; clone_size: .; v_call: TRBV2; cdr3_aa: CASSRSFGNTIYF; cdr3_nt: TGTGCCAGCAGCAGGTCGTTTGGAAACACCATATATTTT
j_call: TRBJ2-2; d_call: TRBD2; clone_size: .; v_call: TRBV6-2/TRBV6-3; cdr3_aa: CASSYPTGGRTGELFF; cdr3_nt: TGTGCCAGCAGTTACCCCACGGGAGGCCGGACCGGGGAGCTGTTTTTT
j_call: TRBJ2-7; d_call: TRBD2; clone_size: .; v_call: TRBV11-3; cdr3_aa: CASSLVGGTSGRATGDEQYF; cdr3_nt: TGTGCCAGCAGCTTAGTCGGAGGGACTAGCGGGAGGGCAACGGGGGACGAGCAGTACTTC
j_call: TRBJ2-7; d_call: TRBD2; clone_size: .; v_call: TRBV11-2; cdr3_aa: CASSSRTSGGAAYEQYF; cdr3_nt: TGTGCCAGCAGCTCCCGGACTAGCGGGGGGGCCGCCTACGAGCAGTACTTC
j_call: TRBJ1-2; d_call: .; clone_size: .; v_call: TRBV20-1; cdr3_aa: CSAGRAGRGYTF; cdr3_nt: TGCAGTGCGGGTCGGGCAGGGAGAGGCTACACCTTC
j_call: TRBJ2-1; d_call: TRBD2; clone_size: .; v_call: TRBV7-3; cdr3_aa: CASSLRLAEYNEQFF; cdr3_nt: TGTGCCAGCAGCTTGAGACTAGCGGAGTACAATGAGCAGTTCTTC
j_call: TRBJ2-2; d_call: TRBD1; clone_size: .; v_call: TRBV3-1; cdr3_aa: CASSRGTGTNTGELFF; cdr3_nt: TGTGCCAGCAGCCGGGGGACAGGGACGAACACCGGGGAGCTGTTTTTT
j_call: TRBJ1-5; d_call: .; clone_size: many; v_call: TRBV6-1; cdr3_aa: CASSDRKAGDQPQHF; cdr3_nt: TGTGCCAGCAGTGATCGTAAGGCTGGGGATCAGCCCCAGCATTTT
j_call: TRBJ1-2; d_call: .; clone_size: .; v_call: TRBV6-2/TRBV6-3; cdr3_aa: CASGSGGTGALGYTF; cdr3_nt: TGTGCCAGCGGTTCTGGTGGGACGGGGGCGCTTGGCTACACCTTC
j_call: TRBJ1-5; d_call: TRBD1; clone_size: .; v_call: TRBV20-1; cdr3_aa: CSAPYPDRGFEEPQHF; cdr3_nt: TGCAGTGCTCCCTACCCGGACAGGGGGTTCGAAGAGCCCCAGCATTTT
j_call: TRBJ1-5; d_call: .; clone_size: large; v_call: TRBV5-5; cdr3_aa: CASSLVGGNQPQHF; cdr3_nt: TGTGCCAGCAGCTTGGTAGGGGGAAATCAGCCCCAGCATTTT
j_call: TRBJ1-4; d_call: TRBD1; clone_size: few; v_call: TRBV5-8; cdr3_aa: CASSLWGTGDEKLFF; cdr3_nt: TGTGCCAGCAGCTTGTGGGGGACAGGGGACGAAAAACTGTTTTTT
j_call: TRBJ2-1; d_call: TRBD2; clone_size: .; v_call: TRBV6-2/TRBV6-3; cdr3_aa: CASSLAGGPREQFF; cdr3_nt: TGTGCCAGCAGTCTAGCGGGAGGGCCTCGGGAGCAGTTCTTC
j_call: TRBJ1-1; d_call: .; clone_size: .; v_call: TRBV6-1; cdr3_aa: CATGGRTEAFF; cdr3_nt: TGTGCCACCGGGGGGAGGACTGAAGCTTTCTTT
j_call: TRBJ2-3; d_call: TRBD2; clone_size: few; v_call: TRBV6-2/TRBV6-3; cdr3_aa: CASAGDAQYF; cdr3_nt: TGTGCCAGCGCGGGGGACGCGCAGTATTTT
j_call: TRBJ2-7; d_call: .; clone_size: .; v_call: TRBV30; cdr3_aa: CAWGRGREYEQYF; cdr3_nt: TGTGCCTGGGGCAGGGGCAGGGAGTACGAGCAGTACTTC
j_call: TRBJ2-3; d_call: .; clone_size: .; v_call: TRBV7-8; cdr3_aa: CASSSQDTQYF; cdr3_nt: TGTGCCAGCAGCTCACAAGATACGCAGTATTTT
j_call: TRBJ2-7; d_call: TRBD2; clone_size: .; v_call: TRBV20-1; cdr3_aa: CSAQLAGGTQYEQYF; cdr3_nt: TGCAGTGCCCAACTAGCGGGAGGCACCCAATACGAGCAGTACTTC
j_call: TRBJ2-1; d_call: .; clone_size: .; v_call: TRBV24-1; cdr3_aa: CATSDSRVMGSYNEQFF; cdr3_nt: TGTGCCACCAGTGATTCGAGGGTCATGGGCTCCTACAATGAGCAGTTCTTC
j_call: TRBJ2-3; d_call: TRBD1; clone_size: .; v_call: TRBV19; cdr3_aa: CASSSDRGSTDMQYF; cdr3_nt: TGTGCCAGTAGCTCAGACAGGGGGTCCACAGATATGCAGTATTTT
j_call: TRBJ1-2; d_call: TRBD1; clone_size: few; v_call: TRBV20-1; cdr3_aa: CSARKGTGTYGYTF; cdr3_nt: TGCAGTGCTAGAAAGGGGACAGGAACCTATGGCTACACCTTC
j_call: TRBJ2-5; d_call: .; clone_size: .; v_call: TRBV27; cdr3_aa: CASSLTTSSETQYF; cdr3_nt: TGTGCCAGCAGTCTCACTACTAGTTCGGAGACCCAGTACTTC
j_call: TRBJ1-1; d_call: .; clone_size: .; v_call: TRBV20-1; cdr3_aa: CSARSGARTPAFF; cdr3_nt: TGCAGTGCTAGGTCGGGGGCGCGAACTCCAGCTTTCTTT
j_call: TRBJ2-1; d_call: .; clone_size: .; v_call: TRBV7-2; cdr3_aa: CASSLLTSYNEQFF; cdr3_nt: TGTGCCAGCAGCTTGCTGACTAGCTACAATGAGCAGTTCTTC
j_call: TRBJ2-4; d_call: TRBD1; clone_size: medium-sized; v_call: TRBV5-6; cdr3_aa: CASSTQGPKNIQYF; cdr3_nt: TGTGCCAGCAGCACACAGGGGCCGAAAAACATTCAGTACTTC
j_call: TRBJ1-5; d_call: TRBD1; clone_size: .; v_call: TRBV19; cdr3_aa: CASSIAGQINQPQHF; cdr3_nt: TGTGCCAGTAGTATAGCGGGACAGATCAATCAGCCCCAGCATTTT
j_call: TRBJ2-6; d_call: TRBD2; clone_size: few; v_call: TRBV6-1; cdr3_aa: CASIGGGSGANVLTF; cdr3_nt: TGTGCCAGCATCGGGGGAGGGTCTGGGGCCAACGTCCTGACTTTC
j_call: TRBJ2-3; d_call: TRBD2; clone_size: .; v_call: TRBV28; cdr3_aa: CASSTRDFGGDTQYF; cdr3_nt: TGTGCCAGCAGTACCCGGGACTTCGGGGGGGATACGCAGTATTTT
j_call: TRBJ2-7; d_call: TRBD2; clone_size: few; v_call: TRBV15; cdr3_aa: CATSRVGAGGGEQYF; cdr3_nt: TGTGCCACCAGCAGAGTGGGGGCGGGAGGAGGCGAGCAGTACTTC
j_call: TRBJ1-1; d_call: TRBD1; clone_size: few; v_call: TRBV20-1; cdr3_aa: CSALHEGATEAFF; cdr3_nt: TGCAGTGCCCTGCACGAGGGGGCCACTGAAGCTTTCTTT
j_call: TRBJ2-3; d_call: .; clone_size: .; v_call: TRBV18; cdr3_aa: CVSSPGTGTQGTQYF; cdr3_nt: TGTGTCAGCTCACCAGGAACAGGTACACAGGGTACGCAGTATTTT
j_call: TRBJ2-3; d_call: TRBD1; clone_size: .; v_call: TRBV20-1; cdr3_aa: CSARHQGAGTDTQYF; cdr3_nt: TGCAGTGCTAGGCACCAGGGGGCCGGCACAGATACGCAGTATTTT
j_call: TRBJ2-1; d_call: .; clone_size: .; v_call: TRBV4-1; cdr3_aa: CASSQENNEQFF; cdr3_nt: TGCGCCAGCAGCCAAGAAAACAATGAGCAGTTCTTC
j_call: TRBJ2-2; d_call: TRBD1; clone_size: many; v_call: TRBV6-1; cdr3_aa: CASRRTGNTGELFF; cdr3_nt: TGTGCCAGCAGACGGACAGGGAACACCGGGGAGCTGTTTTTT
j_call: TRBJ1-2; d_call: .; clone_size: few; v_call: TRBV28; cdr3_aa: CARSSSPGIYGYTF; cdr3_nt: TGTGCCCGCAGTTCCTCCCCCGGAATTTATGGCTACACCTTC
j_call: TRBJ1-3; d_call: .; clone_size: .; v_call: TRBV9; cdr3_aa: CASSVGHGSGNTIYF; cdr3_nt: TGTGCCAGCAGCGTAGGGCACGGCTCTGGAAACACCATATATTTT
j_call: TRBJ2-7; d_call: TRBD2; clone_size: .; v_call: TRBV20-1; cdr3_aa: CSARLAGEEFSYEQYF; cdr3_nt: TGCAGTGCTAGACTAGCGGGGGAAGAATTCTCCTACGAGCAGTACTTC
j_call: TRBJ1-1; d_call: .; clone_size: many; v_call: TRBV2; cdr3_aa: CASSPESGAFF; cdr3_nt: TGTGCCAGCAGTCCGGAATCGGGAGCTTTCTTT
j_call: TRBJ2-7; d_call: .; clone_size: many; v_call: TRBV27; cdr3_aa: CASSSGSGPTPYEQYF; cdr3_nt: TGTGCCAGCAGTTCCGGGTCGGGACCGACGCCTTACGAGCAGTACTTC
j_call: TRBJ2-7; d_call: .; clone_size: few; v_call: TRBV10-3; cdr3_aa: CAISDDSGSYEQYF; cdr3_nt: TGTGCCATCAGTGACGATTCAGGGAGCTACGAGCAGTACTTC